The source of this T cell receptor beta chain is a study of blood T cell repertoires in COVID-19. Study information: Specimens from acute and convalescent COVID-19 originated in the United States, Italy and Spain. Sample material is recorded as cDNA or gDNA derived from T cells, B-cell-depleted T cells, or PBMCs.

Between the trimmed V and J ends, which lost 9 bases and 3 bases, there was a span of 11 bases. In germline, CDR1 is MNHEY, CDR2 SVGAGI. There are 13 residues in the CDR3. Methods used by the authors: Amplified reference gene primers provided the basis for estimating nucleated cell counts. Profiled with immunoSEQ multiplex PCR; TCRdb holds only in-frame clones, not every one. Clone size and V and J calls were adopted from that table, with D and trimming inferred from the DNA. This sample has some 290,000 clones, with around four fifths found just once. The sequence was obtained from a man aged 55-75 years who had recovered from COVID-19. Sequenced sample: peripheral blood. The chain links TRBV6-5 to TRBJ1-4; D is possibly TRBD1 (5 bases). CDR3 in amino acids: CASNRFANEKLFF. In nucleotides, the CDR3 is TGTGCCAGTAACAGGTTTGCTAATGAAAAACTGTTTTTT.